The clone carrying this T cell receptor (beta chain) was seen a few times. CDR1 and CDR2 (germline): SGDLS, YYNGEE. V gave up 3 bases and J gave up 2 bases; unmatched junction bases: 5. The CDR3 covers 15 residues. TCRdb ran MiXCR on the RACE reads and lists one entry per CDR3 protein. The table records about 260,000 distinct CDR3 sequences, around 9.3% of them present only once. This sample is part of a study of human T cells and chemical hapten exposure. The time point here: pre-sensitization, week 0. Regarding treatment: therapeutic diphenylcyclopropenone sensitization with weekly scalp DPC. Suited to DPC and affected by alopecia, the donors ranged from 18 to 70 years old.

The receptor was isolated from a woman in her thirties or forties with alopecia areata. Some clones in this sample may be carry-over from other donors' samples. The rearrangement joins TRBV9 to TRBJ1-1; 9 nucleotides agree with TRBD1. The source was whole blood, collected in connection with sensitization to the hapten diphenylcyclopropenone (DPC). CDR3 sequence reads: CASSAEGQGNTEAFF. CDR3 nucleotide sequence: TGTGCCAGCAGCGCCGAGGGACAGGGAAACACTGAAGCTTTCTTT.